This T cell receptor beta chain derives from a study of blood T cell repertoires in COVID-19. TCRdb's copy holds only in-frame clones and misses some; the assay was immunoSEQ multiplex PCR. The sample contains roughly 58,000 clones, approximately 84% of which appear only once. Germline-derived CDR1 and CDR2 are GTSNPN and SVGIG (reference sequence). Unmatched junction bases numbered 5, after V lost 3 bases and J lost 6 bases. This CDR3 is built from 13 residues. The genes are TRBV30 and TRBJ1-2; 9 nucleotides agree with TRBD1. The sequenced material came from peripheral blood. The sequence was collected from a man between 65 and 85 years old with active COVID-19. DNA for the CDR3: TGTGCCTGGAGGGTGACAGGGGGGAATGGCTACACCTTC. Amino acid sequence: CAWRVTGGNGYTF.